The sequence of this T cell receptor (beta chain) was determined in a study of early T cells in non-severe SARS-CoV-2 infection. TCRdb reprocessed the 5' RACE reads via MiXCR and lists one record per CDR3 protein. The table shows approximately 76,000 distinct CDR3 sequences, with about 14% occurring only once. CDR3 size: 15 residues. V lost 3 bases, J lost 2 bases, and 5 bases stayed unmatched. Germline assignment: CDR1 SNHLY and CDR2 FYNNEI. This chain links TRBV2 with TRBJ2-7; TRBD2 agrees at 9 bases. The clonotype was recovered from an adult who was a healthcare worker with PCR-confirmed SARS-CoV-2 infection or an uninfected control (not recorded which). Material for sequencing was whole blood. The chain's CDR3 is CASSDPSGTPYEQYF. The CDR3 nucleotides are TGTGCCAGCAGTGACCCTAGCGGGACCCCCTACGAGCAGTACTTC.